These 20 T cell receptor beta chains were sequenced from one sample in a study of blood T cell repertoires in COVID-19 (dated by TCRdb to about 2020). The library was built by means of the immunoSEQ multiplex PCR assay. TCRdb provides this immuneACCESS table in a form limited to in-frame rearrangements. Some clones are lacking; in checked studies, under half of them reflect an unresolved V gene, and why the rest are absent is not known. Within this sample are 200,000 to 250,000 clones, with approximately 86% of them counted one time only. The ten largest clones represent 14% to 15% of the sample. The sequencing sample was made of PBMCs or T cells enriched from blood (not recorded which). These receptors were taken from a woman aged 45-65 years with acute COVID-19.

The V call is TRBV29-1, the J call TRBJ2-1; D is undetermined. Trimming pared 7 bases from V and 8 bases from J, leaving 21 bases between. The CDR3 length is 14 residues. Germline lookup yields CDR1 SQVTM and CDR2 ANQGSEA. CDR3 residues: CSATGSASWDEQFF. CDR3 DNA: TGCAGCGCCACCGGCAGCGCTAGTTGGGATGAGCAGTTCTTC.

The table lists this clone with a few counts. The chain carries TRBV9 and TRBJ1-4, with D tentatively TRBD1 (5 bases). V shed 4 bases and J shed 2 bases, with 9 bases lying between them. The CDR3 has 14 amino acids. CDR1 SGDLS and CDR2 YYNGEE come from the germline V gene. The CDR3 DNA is TGTGCCAGCAGCACGTGGGGCACTAATGAAAAACTGTTTTTT. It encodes CASSTWGTNEKLFF.

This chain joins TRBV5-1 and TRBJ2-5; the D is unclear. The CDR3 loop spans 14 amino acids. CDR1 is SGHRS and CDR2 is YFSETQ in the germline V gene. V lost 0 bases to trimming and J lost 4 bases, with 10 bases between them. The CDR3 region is CASSLAVARETQYF. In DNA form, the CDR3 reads TGCGCCAGCAGCTTGGCGGTAGCTCGAGAGACCCAGTACTTC.

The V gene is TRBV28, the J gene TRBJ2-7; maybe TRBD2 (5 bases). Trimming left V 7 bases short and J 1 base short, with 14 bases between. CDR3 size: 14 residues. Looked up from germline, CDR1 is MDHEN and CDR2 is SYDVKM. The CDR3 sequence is CASMEARTSYEQYF. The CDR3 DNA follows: TGTGCCAGCATGGAGGCCAGGACGTCCTACGAGCAGTACTTC.

The CDR3 reads CASTPRWRVNSPLHF. CDR3 coding DNA: TGTGCCAGCACCCCTCGGTGGAGGGTGAATTCACCCCTCCACTTT. This chain uses TRBV5-8 with TRBJ1-6; D is unclear. V shed 6 bases and J shed 7 bases, with 17 bases lying between them. The CDR3 has 15 residues. Looked up from germline, CDR1 is SGHTS and CDR2 is YDEGEE.

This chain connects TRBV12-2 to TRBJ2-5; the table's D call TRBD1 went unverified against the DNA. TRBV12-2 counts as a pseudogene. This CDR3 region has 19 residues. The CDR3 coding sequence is TGTGCAAGTCGCTTACCCCGGGACAGGGAACGAGGGGCTGGGGGGACCCAGTACTTC. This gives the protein CASRLPRDRERGAGGTQYF.

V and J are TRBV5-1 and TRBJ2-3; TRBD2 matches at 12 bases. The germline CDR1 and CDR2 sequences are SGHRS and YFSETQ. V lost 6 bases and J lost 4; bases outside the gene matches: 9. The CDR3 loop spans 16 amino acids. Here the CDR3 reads CASKLRTSGVADTQYF. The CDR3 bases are TGCGCCAGCAAACTTCGGACTAGCGGGGTGGCAGATACGCAGTATTTT.

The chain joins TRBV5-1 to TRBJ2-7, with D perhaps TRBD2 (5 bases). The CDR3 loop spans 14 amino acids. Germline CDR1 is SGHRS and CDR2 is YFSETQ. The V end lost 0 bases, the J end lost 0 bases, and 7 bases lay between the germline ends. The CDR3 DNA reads TGCGCCAGCAGCTTGGAGAGGGTCTCCTACGAGCAGTACTTC. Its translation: CASSLERVSYEQYF.

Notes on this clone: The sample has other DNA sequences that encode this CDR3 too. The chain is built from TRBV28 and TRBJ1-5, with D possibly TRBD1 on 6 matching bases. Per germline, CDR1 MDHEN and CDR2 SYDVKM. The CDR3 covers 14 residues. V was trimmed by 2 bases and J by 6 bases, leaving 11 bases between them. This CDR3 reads CASSLGQGFQPQHF. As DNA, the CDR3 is TGTGCCAGCAGTTTAGGTCAGGGGTTTCAGCCCCAGCATTTT.

The CDR3 reads CASSLEGVGSPLHF. CDR3 nucleotide sequence: TGTGCCAGCAGCTTAGAAGGGGTAGGTTCACCCCTCCACTTT. V and J are TRBV7-9 and TRBJ1-6, with a tentative D call TRBD1 (5 bases). The CDR3 sequence is 14 residues long. From germline, CDR1 is SEHNR and CDR2 FQNEAQ (reference sequence). Between the trimmed V and J ends, which lost 1 base and 9 bases, there was a span of 10 bases.

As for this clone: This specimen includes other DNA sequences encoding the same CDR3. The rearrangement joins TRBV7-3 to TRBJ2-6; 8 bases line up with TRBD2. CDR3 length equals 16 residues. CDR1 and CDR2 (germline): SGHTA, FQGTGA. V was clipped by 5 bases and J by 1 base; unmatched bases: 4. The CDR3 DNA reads TGTGCCAGCAGCCCCACGGGGGGGTCTGGGGCCAACGTCCTGACTTTC. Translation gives CASSPTGGSGANVLTF.

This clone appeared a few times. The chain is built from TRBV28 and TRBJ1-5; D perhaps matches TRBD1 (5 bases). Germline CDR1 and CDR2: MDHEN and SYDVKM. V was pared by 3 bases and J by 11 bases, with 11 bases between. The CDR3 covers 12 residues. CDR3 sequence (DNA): TGTGCCAGCAGTTTTGGGGCGTCCTCCCAGCATTTT. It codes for CASSFGASSQHF.

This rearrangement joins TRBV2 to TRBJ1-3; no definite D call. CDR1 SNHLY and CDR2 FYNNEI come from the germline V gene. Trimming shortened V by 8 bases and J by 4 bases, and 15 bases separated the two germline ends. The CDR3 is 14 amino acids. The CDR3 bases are TGTGCCAGCGGAACGGGGTATAAGGGAAACACCATATATTTT. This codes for CASGTGYKGNTIYF.

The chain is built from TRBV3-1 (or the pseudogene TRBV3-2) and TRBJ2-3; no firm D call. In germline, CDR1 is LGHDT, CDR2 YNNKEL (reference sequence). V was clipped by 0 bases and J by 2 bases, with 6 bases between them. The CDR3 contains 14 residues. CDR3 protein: CASSQDTATDTQYF. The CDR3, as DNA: TGTGCCAGCAGCCAAGATACTGCCACAGATACGCAGTATTTT.

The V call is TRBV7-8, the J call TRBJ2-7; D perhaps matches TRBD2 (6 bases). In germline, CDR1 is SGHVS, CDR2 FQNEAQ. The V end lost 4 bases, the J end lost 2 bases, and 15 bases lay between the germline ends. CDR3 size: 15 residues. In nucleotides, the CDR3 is TGTGCCAGCAGCTGGGGCCTTAGCGGACCCTACGAGCAGTACTTC. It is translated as CASSWGLSGPYEQYF.

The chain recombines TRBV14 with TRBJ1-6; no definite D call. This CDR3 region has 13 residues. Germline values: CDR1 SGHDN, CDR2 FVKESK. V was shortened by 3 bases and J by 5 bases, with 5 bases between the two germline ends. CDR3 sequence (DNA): TGTGCCAGCAGCCAGACTGATAATTCACCCCTCCACTTT. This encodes CASSQTDNSPLHF. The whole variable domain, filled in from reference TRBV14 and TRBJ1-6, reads EAGVTQFPSHSVIEKGQTVTLRCDPISGHDNLYWYRRVMGKEIKFLLHFVKESKQDESGMPNNRFLAERTGGTYSTLKVQPAELEDSGVYFCASSQTDNSPLHFGNGTRLTVT.

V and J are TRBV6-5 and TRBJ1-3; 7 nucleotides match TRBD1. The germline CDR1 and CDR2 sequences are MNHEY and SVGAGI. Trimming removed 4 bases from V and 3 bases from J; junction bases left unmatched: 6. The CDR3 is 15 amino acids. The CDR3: CASSFTRGSGNTIYF. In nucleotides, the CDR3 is TGTGCCAGCAGTTTTACCAGGGGGAGTGGAAACACCATATATTTT.

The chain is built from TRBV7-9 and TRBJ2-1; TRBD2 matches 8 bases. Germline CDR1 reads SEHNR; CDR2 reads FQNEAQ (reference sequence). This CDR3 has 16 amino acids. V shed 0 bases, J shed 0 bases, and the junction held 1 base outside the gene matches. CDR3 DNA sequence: TGTGCCAGCAGCTTAGCAGGGACTAGCTCCTACAATGAGCAGTTCTTC. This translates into CASSLAGTSSYNEQFF.

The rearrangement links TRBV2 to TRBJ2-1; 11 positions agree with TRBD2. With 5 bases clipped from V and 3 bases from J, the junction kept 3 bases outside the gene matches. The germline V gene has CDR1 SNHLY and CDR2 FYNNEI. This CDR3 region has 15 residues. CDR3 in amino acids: CASSLAGGHYNEQFF. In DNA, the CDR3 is TGTGCCAGCAGTTTAGCGGGAGGGCACTACAATGAGCAGTTCTTC. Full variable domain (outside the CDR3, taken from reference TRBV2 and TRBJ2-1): EPEVTQTPSHQVTQMGQEVILRCVPISNHLYFYWYRQILGQKVEFLVSFYNNEISEKSEIFDDQFSVERPDGSNFTLKIRSTKLEDSAMYFCASSLAGGHYNEQFFGPGTRLTVL.

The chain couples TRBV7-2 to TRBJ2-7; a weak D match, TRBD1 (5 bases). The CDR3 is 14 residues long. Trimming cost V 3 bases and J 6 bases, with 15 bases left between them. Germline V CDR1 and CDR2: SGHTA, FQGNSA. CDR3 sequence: CASSLVWQGVEQYF. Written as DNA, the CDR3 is TGTGCCAGCAGCTTGGTATGGCAGGGTGTCGAGCAGTACTTC.